This T cell receptor beta chain was identified during a study of blood T cell repertoires in COVID-19. On the study more broadly: Acute-phase and convalescent COVID-19 samples originated in the United States, Italy and Spain. The cDNA or gDNA used as material had been derived from T cells, B-cell-depleted T cells, or PBMCs.

Germline-derived CDR1 and CDR2 are SGHAT and FQDESV (reference sequence). Trimming stripped 0 bases from V and 2 bases from J, with 11 bases between. The CDR3 has 15 amino acids. In the original analysis: How many nucleated cells were present was estimated from reference gene primer amplification. Method: immunoSEQ multiplex PCR; TCRdb's copy keeps in-frame clones and lacks some. V and J calls and clone size are given by that table; D and trimming were obtained from the DNA. The data contain approximately 44,000 clones, 88% of them singletons. The genes are TRBV11-1 and TRBJ2-7, with a tentative D call TRBD1 (6 bases). The clonotype comes from a woman between 35 and 50 years old with acute or convalescent COVID-19. The sequenced sample was peripheral blood. The CDR3 DNA reads as TGTGCCAGCAGCTTAGCCTCGGACAGAACCTACGAGCAGTACTTC. It translates to CASSLASDRTYEQYF.